The clone carrying this T cell receptor (beta chain) was counted a few times. Its target is not known. The sample originates from a study of post-analysis software for immune sequencing data. Study background: There were relapsing-remitting, secondary progressive and progressive-relapsing multiple sclerosis among the disease courses included.

Findings and caveats of the study: Strong co-clustering by F measure was seen for same-batch samples. The normalized Chao1 diversity of multiple sclerosis patients was significantly lower than that of controls. Higher frequency in patients than in controls was seen for about five TRBV segments, with TRBV5-6, TRBV5-1 and TRBV20-1 among them.

TCR beta cDNA libraries included unique molecular identifiers. T cells numbering roughly 1 to 10 million yielded cDNA molecules that totaled roughly 500,000. TCRdb re-analysed the PCR reads in MiXCR, keeping a single row per CDR3 protein. This table holds 180,000 or so distinct CDR3 sequences, around 30% found once. This CDR3 contains 15 residues. Germline values: CDR1 MNHEY, CDR2 SVGEGT. V gave up 1 base and J gave up 6 bases, with 16 bases separating them. This sequence was found in a girl aged 2-17 years with multiple sclerosis. The specimen sequenced was blood. The V and J genes are TRBV6-2 or TRBV6-3 and TRBJ2-7; D might be TRBD2 (7 bases). The CDR3 loop is CASSYLGGPSAEQYF. The CDR3 DNA is TGTGCCAGCAGTTACTTGGGGGGGCCCTCGGCCGAGCAGTACTTC.